Listed here are 29 T cell receptor beta chains from one sample, sequenced in a study of post-analysis software for immune sequencing data. Study results and caveats: Controls showed lower frequencies than patients for a handful of TRBV segments, and TRBV5-6, TRBV5-1 and TRBV20-1 were among these.

These receptors' targets are unknown. Researchers reported that TCR beta cDNA libraries carried unique molecular identifiers. TCRdb reanalysed the PCR reads using MiXCR and keeps one entry per CDR3 protein. The table has roughly 570,000 distinct CDR3 sequences, 30% to 40% seen once; the top ten hold under 7%. Source material: blood. These receptors came from a girl aged 2 to 17 with multiple sclerosis.

This chain uses TRBV4-2 with TRBJ2-4, with D perhaps matching TRBD1 or TRBD2 (5 bases each). Trimming stripped 0 bases from V and 4 bases from J, with 19 bases between. The CDR3 spans 18 residues. The germline V gene has CDR1 LGHNA and CDR2 YNFKEQ. This CDR3 reads CASSQDFGRDDPKNIQYF. The CDR3 region has the DNA TGTGCCAGCAGCCAAGATTTTGGCAGGGACGACCCAAAAAACATTCAGTACTTC.

To note about this clonotype: An end of the junction does not agree with germline; a read error may underlie this. The gene calls are TRBV6-6 and TRBJ2-7, with D unresolved. Germline V gene sequence: CDR1 MNHNY, CDR2 SVGAGI (reference sequence). The CDR3 loop spans 13 amino acids. Written as DNA, the CDR3 is TGTACCAGCAGTTACTCCCAAACGGTGGAGCAGTACTTC. Amino acids: CTSSYSQTVEQYF.

The table lists this clonotype with a few counts. V usage is TRBV6-1 and J usage is TRBJ1-1; 8 nucleotides align to TRBD1. From germline, CDR1 is MNHNS and CDR2 SASEGT. The CDR3 covers 17 residues. V lost 8 bases to trimming and J lost 1 base; unmatched junction nucleotides: 15. CDR3 DNA sequence: TGTGCCAGCGCGAAGGGGATGGGGCAGGGGGCGAACACTGAAGCTTTCTTT. Its translation: CASAKGMGQGANTEAFF.

The genes are TRBV13 and TRBJ2-6, with D possibly being TRBD2 (7 bases). Germline CDR1 is PRHDT and CDR2 is FYEKMQ (reference sequence). The CDR3 is 19 amino acids. Trimming took 5 bases from V and 0 from J, leaving 20 bases between them. DNA for the CDR3: TGTGCCAGCAGCGGTCGGGCCCTACGGGGGGCCTCTGGGGCCAACGTCCTGACTTTC. Encoded protein: CASSGRALRGASGANVLTF.

Concerning this clonotype: The junction does not match germline at one end; this may be a read error. The chain's CDR3 is CASSLWVESNQPRHF. CDR3 in DNA: TGTGCCAGCAGCTTGTGGGTAGAGAGCAATCAGCCCCGGCATTTT. The V and J genes are TRBV5-5 and TRBJ1-5, with no clear D. Germline-derived CDR1 and CDR2 are SGHKS and YYEKEE (reference sequence). The CDR3 contains 15 residues. Full variable domain (missing parts from reference TRBV5-5 and TRBJ1-5): DAGVTQSPTHLIKTRGQQVTLRCSPISGHKSVSWYQQVLGQGPQFIFQYYEKEERGRGNFPDRFSARQFPNYSSELNVNALLLGDSALYLCASSLWVESNQPRHFGDGTRLSIL.

This clonotype came up a few times. The CDR3 DNA reads TGCAGCGTTACGGTCGGCGAGACCCAGTACTTC. Translated: CSVTVGETQYF. The chain combines TRBV29-1 with TRBJ2-5, with D unclear. CDR1 and CDR2 from the germline V gene are SQVTM and ANQGSEA. This CDR3 is 11 amino acids long. V was pared by 5 bases and J by 5 bases, with 9 bases between.

The table lists this clonotype with a few counts. The chain uses TRBV18 and TRBJ2-7; D tentatively fits TRBD1 or TRBD2 (5 bases each). The CDR3 has 13 amino acids. Trimming removed 2 bases at V and 4 bases at J, with 9 bases between. Germline loops: CDR1 KGHSH, CDR2 LQKENI. CDR3 residues: CASSPMGEYEQYF. The DNA of the CDR3 is TGTGCCAGCTCACCAATGGGGGAGTACGAGCAGTACTTC.

To note about this clonotype: One base away lies a much larger clone, so this may be a sequencing read error. The chain couples TRBV4-1 to TRBJ1-2; 10 bases agree with TRBD1. The CDR3 consists of 16 residues. The V gene's germline CDR1 is MGHRA and CDR2 YSYEKL. The CDR3 nucleotides are TGCGCCAGCAGCTTGACAATCCGGGACAGGGGATATGACTACACCTTC. Encoded protein: CASSLTIRDRGYDYTF.

The CDR3 DNA reads TGTGCCAGCAGCGAGCCAGGGGGTACGTACGAGCAGTACTTC. Its protein product is CASSEPGGTYEQYF. The chain combines TRBV5-6 with TRBJ2-7; 7 bases fit TRBD1. Germline CDR1 and CDR2: SGHDT and YYEEEE. The CDR3 is 14 amino acids. The V gene end was trimmed by 4 bases and the J gene end by 4 bases; junction bases not matched to a gene: 8. The entire variable domain, with the rest obtained from reference TRBV5-6 and TRBJ2-7, is as follows: DAGVTQSPTHLIKTRGQQVTLRCSPKSGHDTVSWYQQALGQGPQFIFQYYEEEERQRGNFPDRFSGHQFPNYSSELNVNALLLGDSALYLCASSEPGGTYEQYFGPGTRLTVT.

There are a few counts of this clonotype. This chain connects TRBV12-3 or TRBV12-4 to TRBJ1-2, with TRBD1 identical over 7 bases. The V segment lost 6 bases and the J segment 6 bases; nucleotides outside the gene matches: 7. The length of the CDR3 is 13 residues. The CDR3, as DNA: TGTGCCAGCAGAGGCGACAGGGACGATGGCTACACCTTC. Protein product: CASRGDRDDGYTF.

This clonotype was detected ten times or more. The chain employs TRBV20-1 and TRBJ2-7; D possibly corresponds to TRBD1 (5 bases). The CDR3 consists of 12 residues. Germline CDR1 reads DFQATT; CDR2 reads SNEGSKA (reference sequence). V was trimmed by 4 bases and J by 3 bases, leaving 10 bases between them. The CDR3 loop reads CSAISTDYEQYF. Written as DNA, the CDR3 is TGCAGTGCTATCTCGACAGACTACGAGCAGTACTTC.

This clonotype was seen many times. This chain joins TRBV7-2 and TRBJ2-1; TRBD2 aligns across 11 bases. This CDR3 comprises 20 residues. Per germline, CDR1 SGHTA and CDR2 FQGNSA. Trimming took 5 bases from V and 0 from J; bases not matched to a gene: 15. Here the CDR3 DNA reads TGTGCCAGCAGCCTCCCTTGGCCTAGCGGGGGGTCCCCCTCCTACAATGAGCAGTTCTTC. It is translated as CASSLPWPSGGSPSYNEQFF.

This clonotype was detected a few times. The J gene is TRBJ2-1, the V gene TRBV10-3; 7 nucleotides align to TRBD2. Trimming cost V 0 bases and J 4 bases; bases outside gene matches: 3. The length of the CDR3 is 15 residues. Germline CDR1 reads ENHRY; CDR2 reads SYGVKD. DNA of the CDR3: TGTGCCATCAGTGAGTCGTGGGGGGGTTACAATGAGCAGTTCTTC. This translates into CAISESWGGYNEQFF.

V is TRBV6-5 and J is TRBJ1-1; D remains unclear. Per the germline V gene, CDR1 is MNHEY and CDR2 is SVGAGI. The CDR3 covers 15 residues. V was cut by 0 bases and J by 0 bases, with 8 bases left in between. The CDR3 DNA follows: TGTGCCAGCAGTTACTCGAAGTTCATGAACACTGAAGCTTTCTTT. Translated, it gives CASSYSKFMNTEAFF.

In its sample, this clonotype was seen a few times. The chain combines TRBV5-6 with TRBJ2-4, with D possibly matching TRBD2 (6 bases). The CDR3 is 13 residues long. CDR1 SGHDT and CDR2 YYEEEE come from the germline V gene. V lost 6 bases to trimming and J lost 8 bases, with 15 bases between them. CDR3 loop: CASKIPTGDIQYF. CDR3 DNA sequence: TGTGCCAGCAAAATACCCACGGGGGACATTCAGTACTTC.

This clonotype was detected ten times or more. The chain combines TRBV12-3 or TRBV12-4 with TRBJ2-7; TRBD1 aligns across 11 bases. The CDR3 length is 14 residues. The V and J ends lost 3 bases and 5 bases, in that order; junction bases with no gene match: 3. In DNA form, the CDR3 reads TGTGCCAGCAGTTTTTGGGACAGGGGGAACGAGCAGTACTTC. Amino acids: CASSFWDRGNEQYF.

This clonotype appeared a few times. This chain connects TRBV3-1 to TRBJ2-5, with 8 positions matching TRBD2. Germline trimming cut 3 bases from V and 3 bases from J; bases unmatched to any gene: 12. The CDR3 is 17 residues long. Germline CDR1 LGHDT, CDR2 YNNKEL (reference sequence). Here the CDR3 DNA reads TGTGCCAGCAGCCACAGGGTGGGCCCAGCGGGAGAAGAGACCCAGTACTTC. Encoded protein: CASSHRVGPAGEETQYF.

The chain links TRBV27 to TRBJ1-4; maybe TRBD1 (6 bases). Germline-derived CDR1 and CDR2 are MNHEY and SMNVEV (reference sequence). V lost 5 bases to trimming and J lost 7 bases, with 17 bases between them. This CDR3 has 15 amino acids. The CDR3 DNA reads TGTGCCAGCAGTGACTTAAGGGGGGCCGGTGAAAAACTGTTTTTT. It encodes CASSDLRGAGEKLFF.

The count of this clonotype is one. V usage is TRBV28 and J usage is TRBJ1-5; D gene unclear. The CDR3 is 16 residues long. With 0 bases removed from V and 3 bases from J, the gap between germline ends came to 12 bases. Germline CDR1 and CDR2: MDHEN and SYDVKM. The CDR3 loop is CASSLWRVGSNQPQHF. CDR3 sequence (DNA): TGTGCCAGCAGTTTATGGAGGGTGGGATCCAATCAGCCCCAGCATTTT.

The chain employs TRBV6-5 and TRBJ1-2, with D unresolved. Germline V gene sequence: CDR1 MNHEY, CDR2 SVGAGI. Trimming pared 5 bases from V and 9 bases from J, leaving 10 bases between. The CDR3 is made up of 11 amino acids. The CDR3 DNA is TGTGCCAGCAGTCGAGGTGATAGCTACACCTTC. Protein: CASSRGDSYTF.

The V gene is TRBV20-1, the J gene TRBJ2-1; D is unresolved. From germline, CDR1 is DFQATT and CDR2 SNEGSKA (reference sequence). The CDR3 covers 14 residues. Trimming left V 1 base short and J 2 bases short, with 9 bases between. This chain's CDR3 is CSARARQAYNEQFF. Written as DNA, the CDR3 is TGCAGTGCTAGAGCACGGCAGGCCTACAATGAGCAGTTCTTC.

This clonotype was observed a handful of times. The CDR3 sequence: CSARAVWVQGLIYGYTF. DNA of the CDR3: TGCAGTGCTAGAGCAGTATGGGTCCAGGGGTTAATCTATGGCTACACCTTC. The V gene is TRBV20-1, the J gene TRBJ1-2, with D perhaps matching TRBD1 (6 bases). Deletions cut 1 base from V and 4 bases from J, with 22 bases between. This CDR3 has 17 amino acids. Germline values: CDR1 DFQATT, CDR2 SNEGSKA (reference sequence).

The sample holds a few counts of this clonotype. The chain has TRBV20-1 and TRBJ2-3; TRBD2 agrees at 13 bases. V shed 3 bases, J shed 2 bases, and the junction held 5 bases outside the gene matches. Looked up from germline, CDR1 is DFQATT and CDR2 is SNEGSKA (reference sequence). CDR3 length: 16 amino acids. CDR3 amino acids: CSASQTSGGITDTQYF. The CDR3 coding sequence is TGCAGTGCTAGTCAGACTAGCGGGGGGATCACAGATACGCAGTATTTT.

The rearrangement links TRBV7-2 to TRBJ1-5, with D perhaps matching TRBD1 (6 bases). Germline V lookup: CDR1 SGHTA, CDR2 FQGNSA. Trimming removed 5 bases from V and 4 bases from J, with 15 bases in between. This CDR3 is built from 15 residues. The CDR3 protein is CASSQTPQGNQPQHF. The CDR3 DNA follows: TGTGCCAGCAGCCAAACCCCACAGGGAAATCAGCCCCAGCATTTT. The full variable domain, in which reference TRBV7-2 and TRBJ1-5 provide the parts outside the CDR3, is GAGVSQSPSNKVTEKGKDVELRCDPISGHTALYWYRQSLGQGLEFLIYFQGNSAPDKSGLPSDRFSAERTGGSVSTLTIQRTQQEDSAVYLCASSQTPQGNQPQHFGDGTRLSIL.

The rearrangement joins TRBV5-5 to TRBJ2-1; no definite D call. Looked up from germline, CDR1 is SGHKS and CDR2 is YYEKEE (reference sequence). CDR3 length: 15 residues. Trimming shortened V by 2 bases and J by 0 bases, and 9 bases separated the two germline ends. The CDR3 coding sequence is TGTGCCAGCAGCTTATCCCGTCCCTCCTACAATGAGCAGTTCTTC. It translates to CASSLSRPSYNEQFF.

The chain employs TRBV7-9 and TRBJ1-3, with D unclear. The CDR3 sequence is 12 residues long. Germline V lookup: CDR1 SEHNR, CDR2 FQNEAQ (reference sequence). V lost 5 bases and J lost 4, with 6 bases in between. The CDR3 sequence: CASSPDGNTIYF. The CDR3, as DNA: TGTGCCAGCAGCCCGGACGGAAACACCATATATTTT.

This clonotype came up a few times. This chain joins TRBV6-6 and TRBJ1-5, with no clear D. V gave up 2 bases and J gave up 2 bases, with 7 bases separating them. Germline CDR1 MNHNY, CDR2 SVGAGI (reference sequence). The CDR3 has 14 amino acids. In nucleotides, the CDR3 is TGTGCCAGCAGTTACCTGGCTGGCAATCAGCCCCAGCATTTT. This codes for CASSYLAGNQPQHF.

The chain carries TRBV12-3 or TRBV12-4 and TRBJ1-2, with D perhaps matching TRBD1 (5 bases). V lost 3 bases to trimming and J lost 5 bases, with 19 bases between them. The CDR3 sequence is 16 residues long. CDR3 nucleotides: TGTGCCAGCAGTTTGTATATGGGGCGACCCGAATATGGCTACACCTTC. This sequence encodes CASSLYMGRPEYGYTF.

This clonotype has just a few counts. This chain joins TRBV11-2 and TRBJ2-5, with D possibly matching TRBD1 (6 bases). The CDR3 is 12 residues long. CDR1 SGHAT and CDR2 FQNNGV come from the germline V gene. Trimming removed 6 bases from V and 2 bases from J, with 7 bases in between. CDR3 loop: CASRGQQETQYF. The CDR3 DNA is TGTGCCAGCAGAGGACAGCAAGAGACCCAGTACTTC.